This T cell receptor (beta chain) was captured by sequencing in a study of blood T cell repertoires in COVID-19. Across the whole study: Sources were T cells, B-cell-depleted T cells, or PBMCs; the material itself was cDNA or gDNA.

The V end was cut by 5 bases, the J end by 6 bases, with 14 bases between. The CDR3 sequence is 15 residues long. The germline V gene encodes CDR1 LNHDA and CDR2 SQIVND (reference sequence). Clones were sequenced by immunoSEQ multiplex PCR, and TCRdb holds only the in-frame ones, with some missing. The table lists some 290,000 clones, approximately 87% of them singletons. This receptor was taken from a woman aged 25-40 years with COVID-19, enrolled during active disease. Material for sequencing was peripheral blood. This chain connects TRBV19 to TRBJ1-6; D not certain. This CDR3 is CASSSLFSFNSPLHF. The CDR3 bases are TGTGCCAGTAGTTCGTTGTTTAGCTTTAATTCACCCCTCCACTTT.